The next 2 T cell receptor beta chains were all read from a single sample in a study of CD8+ T cells in alopecia areata. Sequencing used cDNA as its template, made by extracting RNA and reverse transcribing it. Sequencing used immunoSEQ multiplex PCR; TCRdb keeps in-frame clones, though not all of them. The sample shows more than 150,000 clones, roughly 46% of them seen only once. As for treatment: oral pan-JAK inhibitor, 5-10 mg twice daily. This sample comprised CD8+ T cells sorted from blood, obtained around week 54, from a patient treated with tofacitinib. The receptors were sampled from a human donor with alopecia areata.

This clone was detected only once. The chain employs TRBV13 and TRBJ2-1, with TRBD2 as a possible D gene (5 bases). The V gene lost 0 bases and the J gene lost 6 bases, with 12 bases spanning the gap. This CDR3 region has 15 residues. Germline CDR1 PRHDT, CDR2 FYEKMQ (reference sequence). As DNA, the CDR3 is TGTGCCAGCAGCTTAGGGGACTCCCGGGGCAATGAGCAGTTCTTC. Protein sequence: CASSLGDSRGNEQFF.

This clone was recorded once. The V call is TRBV5-6, the J call TRBJ1-3, with D hard to call. The CDR3 has 14 amino acids. Germline values: CDR1 SGHDT, CDR2 YYEEEE. The germline V and J ends were trimmed by 2 bases and 4 bases, with 10 bases remaining between them. CDR3 sequence reads: CASSFGSGGNTIYF. For the CDR3, the DNA is TGTGCCAGCAGCTTCGGCTCAGGAGGAAACACCATATATTTT.